This T cell receptor (beta chain) was found in a study of T-cell memory formation after mild COVID-19 (dated by TCRdb to about 2021). At the level of the whole study: TCR sequence clusters from the two donors were largely donor specific. In two donors, T-cell clones that expanded and contracted after mild COVID-19 were tracked by sequencing TCRalpha and TCRbeta repertoires over time. The cohort comprised two young, previously healthy adult volunteers, one female and one male. The study at large found these results: Only a couple of mild cases were covered by the study, and larger cohorts that include severe cases with pre-infection samples were considered necessary. Some responding clones were found in pre-infection memory, which suggests that pre-existing cross-reactive memory T cells took part in the SARS-CoV-2 response. Contracting CD4+ clones were located mainly in the CM and EM memory subsets, whereas CD8+ clones were found to be enriched in EMRA. Whether the second-wave clones peaking on day 37 were SARS-CoV-2 specific was not confirmed. Balanced CD4/CD8 phenotypes were observed for clones contracting from day 15 to 85, whereas a bias towards CD4+ was observed for a second wave of clones expanding from day 15 to 37.

The CDR3 contains 13 residues, cysteine and phenylalanine counted. The DNA shown is the 39-base CDR3, in frame from base 1. The junction shows trimming of 8 bases on V and 2 bases on J, plus 10 bases between the germline ends. CDR1 and CDR2 are drawn from the germline V gene: MNHNS, SASEGT. PBMCs were isolated by Ficoll-Paque density gradient centrifugation. Instrument on record: Illumina NovaSeq 6000. TCRalpha and TCRbeta cDNA libraries were constructed by 5'RACE with constant-segment primers, with sample barcodes and unique molecular identifiers being introduced. Trizol reagent was used to extract RNA from every sample. Library amplification was performed in two PCR steps, and a second sample barcode and Illumina TruSeq adapters were introduced in the second step. Sequencing of the libraries was done on an Illumina NovaSeq, producing 2 x 150 bp paired-end reads. Concerning the study's data processing: Reads were demultiplexed and collapsed into UMI-guided consensus sequences with migec v1.2.7. Using mixcr v2.1.11, the UMI consensuses were aligned to TRA and TRB V and J templates and assembled into clonotypes. A clonotype was counted as expanded or contracted only when both edgeR and NoisET called the clonotype significant, with the noise models trained on biological replicates. For edgeR calls, the cutoffs were a false discovery rate-adjusted p below 0.01 and a log2 fold-change threshold of 1. PCA with hierarchical clustering of max-normalized trajectories of the 1000 most abundant clonotypes was used as exploratory dynamics analysis. Each responding clone was given a CD4 or CD8 phenotype based on the CD4+ and CD8+ repertoires, which had been sequenced separately. TCRdb reanalyzed the raw reads on its own, using fastp at Q25 for trimming and MiXCR for clone calling, and kept in-frame beta chains. Rows matching on CDR3 protein sequence are summarized as one entry with the most common DNA and genes. The V and J calls here are based on TCRdb, not the publication. Across this sample there are roughly 350,000 distinct CDR3 sequences, with 25% to 30% seen only once. About 13% of the sample lies in the top ten.

This clonotype has a handful of counts. The antigen it binds to is not known. No base qualities exist here, and no much larger clone lies one base off it. This TCR was recovered from an adult woman who had mild COVID-19 (a few samples of this study predate the infection). The sample titles of this study are shuffled in the database, so cell type and time point are left out; the donor was told from shared clones. Rearrangement joined TRBV6-1 to TRBJ1-3; no D gene call is confident. What was sequenced was PBMCs or a T cell subset sorted from them (not recorded which). In nucleotide form, the sequence is TGTGCCAGCGGCGAACAAGCTGGAAACACCATATATTTT. It translates to CASGEQAGNTIYF.